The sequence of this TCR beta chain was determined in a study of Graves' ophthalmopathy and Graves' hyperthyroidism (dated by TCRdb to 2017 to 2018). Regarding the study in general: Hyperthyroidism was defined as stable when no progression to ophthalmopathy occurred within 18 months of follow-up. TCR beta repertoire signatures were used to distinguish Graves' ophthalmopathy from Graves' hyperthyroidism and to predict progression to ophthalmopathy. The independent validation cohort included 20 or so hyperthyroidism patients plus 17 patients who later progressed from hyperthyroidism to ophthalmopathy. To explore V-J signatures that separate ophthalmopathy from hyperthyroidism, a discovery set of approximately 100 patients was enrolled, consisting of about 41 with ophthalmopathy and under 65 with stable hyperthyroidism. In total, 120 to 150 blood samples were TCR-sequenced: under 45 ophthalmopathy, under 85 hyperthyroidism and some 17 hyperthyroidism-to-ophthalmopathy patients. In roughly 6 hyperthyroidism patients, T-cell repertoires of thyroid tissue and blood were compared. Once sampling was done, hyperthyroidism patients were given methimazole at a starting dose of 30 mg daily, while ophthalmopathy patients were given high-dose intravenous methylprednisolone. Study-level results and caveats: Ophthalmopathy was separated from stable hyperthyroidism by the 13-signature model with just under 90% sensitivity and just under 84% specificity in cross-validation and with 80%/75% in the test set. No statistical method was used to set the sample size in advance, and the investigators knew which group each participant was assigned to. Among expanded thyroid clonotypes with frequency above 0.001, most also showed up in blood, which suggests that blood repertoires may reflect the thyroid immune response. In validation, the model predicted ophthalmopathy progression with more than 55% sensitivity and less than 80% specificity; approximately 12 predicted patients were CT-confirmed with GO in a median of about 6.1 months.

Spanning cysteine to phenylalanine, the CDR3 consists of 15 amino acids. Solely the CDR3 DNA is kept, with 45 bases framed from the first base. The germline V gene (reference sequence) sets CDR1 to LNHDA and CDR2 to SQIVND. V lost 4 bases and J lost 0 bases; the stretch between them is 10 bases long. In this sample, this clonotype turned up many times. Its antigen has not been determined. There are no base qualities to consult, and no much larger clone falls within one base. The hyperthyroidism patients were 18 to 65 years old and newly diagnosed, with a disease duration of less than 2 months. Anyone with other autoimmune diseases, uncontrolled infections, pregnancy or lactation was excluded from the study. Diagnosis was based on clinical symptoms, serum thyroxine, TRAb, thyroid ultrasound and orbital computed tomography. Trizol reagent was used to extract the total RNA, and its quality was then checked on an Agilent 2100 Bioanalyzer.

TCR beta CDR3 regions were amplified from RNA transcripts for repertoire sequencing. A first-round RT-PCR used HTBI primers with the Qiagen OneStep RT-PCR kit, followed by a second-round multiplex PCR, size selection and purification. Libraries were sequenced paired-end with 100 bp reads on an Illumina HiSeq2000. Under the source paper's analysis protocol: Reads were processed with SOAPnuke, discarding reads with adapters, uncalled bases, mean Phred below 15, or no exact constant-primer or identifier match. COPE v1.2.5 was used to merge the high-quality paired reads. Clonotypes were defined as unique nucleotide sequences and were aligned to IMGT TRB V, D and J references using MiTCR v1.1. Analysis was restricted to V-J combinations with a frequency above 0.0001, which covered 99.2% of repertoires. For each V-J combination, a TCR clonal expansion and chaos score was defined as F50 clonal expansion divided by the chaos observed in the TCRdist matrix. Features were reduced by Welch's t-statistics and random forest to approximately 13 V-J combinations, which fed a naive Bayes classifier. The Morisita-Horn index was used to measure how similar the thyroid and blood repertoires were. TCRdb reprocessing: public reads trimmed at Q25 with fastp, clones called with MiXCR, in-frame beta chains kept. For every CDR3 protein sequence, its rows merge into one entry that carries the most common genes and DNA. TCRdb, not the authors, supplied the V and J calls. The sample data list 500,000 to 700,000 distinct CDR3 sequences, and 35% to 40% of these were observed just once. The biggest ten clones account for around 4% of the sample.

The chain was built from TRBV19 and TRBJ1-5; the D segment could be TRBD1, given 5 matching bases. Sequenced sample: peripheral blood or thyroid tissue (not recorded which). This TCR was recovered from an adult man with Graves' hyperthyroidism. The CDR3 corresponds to CASSNRDFSNQPQHF. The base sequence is TGTGCCAGTAGTAACCGGGACTTTAGCAATCAGCCCCAGCATTTT.